This record concerns one T cell receptor (beta chain) sequence. Its antigen remains unknown. A read error may be the cause here, since a much bigger clone is one base away. This record comes from a study of regulatory T cells in long-lasting Graves disease. Study summary: Newly diagnosed Graves' patients took antithyroid drugs under 3 months. Study results and limitations: A greater number of public clonotypes (about 3,000) was shared by persistent patients than by new patients (about 880).

Combining iRepertoire HTBI primers with Arm-PCR of CDR3 regions, the authors built TCR beta libraries. TCRdb re-called the multiplex PCR reads with MiXCR, one entry per CDR3 protein. Of fewer than 450,000 distinct CDR3 sequences listed, 15% are singletons. Time point reported: newly diagnosed GD, antithyroid drugs for less than 3 months. From PBMCs, RNA was extracted and then used to make the TCR library. Germline values: CDR1 SGHRS, CDR2 YFSETQ. This CDR3 contains 14 residues. V was trimmed by 4 bases and J by 8 bases, leaving 18 bases between them. These same records also appear under a second study, on T cells in Graves' hyperthyroidism and ophthalmopathy.

This chain connects TRBV5-1 to TRBJ1-2, with D hard to call. The sample in question was peripheral blood mononuclear cells (PBMCs), obtained at new diagnosis, from a patient treated with antithyroid drugs. This receptor was identified in a woman in her thirties or forties with Graves disease. The DNA for the CDR3 is TGCGCCAGCAGCCCCGGACTGGACGAAGGGGGCTACACCTTC. Translation: CASSPGLDEGGYTF.